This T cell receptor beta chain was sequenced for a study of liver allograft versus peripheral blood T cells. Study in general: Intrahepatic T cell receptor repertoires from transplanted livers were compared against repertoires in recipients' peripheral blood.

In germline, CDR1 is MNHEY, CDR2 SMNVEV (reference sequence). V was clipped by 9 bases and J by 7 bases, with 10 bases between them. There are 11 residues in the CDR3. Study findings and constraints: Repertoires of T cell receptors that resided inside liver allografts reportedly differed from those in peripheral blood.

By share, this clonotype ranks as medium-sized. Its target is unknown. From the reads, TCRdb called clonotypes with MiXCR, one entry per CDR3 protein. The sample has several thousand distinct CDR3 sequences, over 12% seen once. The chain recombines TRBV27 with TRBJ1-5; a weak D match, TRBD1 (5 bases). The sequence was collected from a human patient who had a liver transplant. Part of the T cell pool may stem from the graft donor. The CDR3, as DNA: TGTGCCAGGGGACCTAGGCAGCCCCAGCATTTT. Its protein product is CARGPRQPQHF.